The source of this T cell receptor beta chain is a study of spatial heterogeneity in lung cancer (dated by TCRdb to the late 2010s). Looking at the study overall: Donors were 65 to 85 patients with early-stage, untreated non-small cell lung cancer from the lung TRACERx cohort. Nonsynonymous mutation counts, determined by whole-exome sequencing of tumor tissue, were related to TCR repertoire features. In non-small cell lung cancer, the study quantitatively compared TCR alpha and beta repertoires across several tumor regions, matched nontumor lung, and blood. At surgery, some 220 tumor regions, almost 65 matched nontumor lung samples and 56 PBMC samples were TCR-sequenced for both alpha and beta chains. Beta-chain transcripts were consistently detected in greater numbers than alpha-chain transcripts, which likely reflects a higher abundance of beta-chain transcripts. Follow-up PBMC samples were sequenced whenever available, and the median time to follow-up was approximately two years after resection. In the raw uncorrected reads, each unique combination of TCR and UMI appeared on average more than ten times. Results and caveats for the whole study, not just this receptor: Additional single-cell paired TCR alpha and beta sequencing was considered necessary to confirm, at a functional level, the hypothesis that regional TCRs recognize regional mutations. Comparisons of baseline and follow-up blood repertoires included only 14 patients. Ubiquitous expanded tumor TCRs were found in blood more often at tumor resection than at routine follow-up.

In the case of this clonotype: Its antigen remains unidentified. No base quality information exists; no much larger clone differs at one position.

Per the germline V gene, SGDLS is the CDR1 and YYNGEE is the CDR2. The CDR3 sequence holds 15 residues, the cysteine and phenylalanine included. The sequence is cut down to CDR3 DNA, 45 bases in frame from base 1. V is shortened by 0 bases, J by 4 bases, and the region joining them spans 13 bases. Receptor amplification or capture employed 5' RACE. Sequencing relied on a NextSeq 500. In the TCR library protocol, a unique molecular identifier was attached to each TCR cDNA molecule so that PCR and sequencing errors could be corrected. The study's own analysis went as follows. Decombinator tools were used for TCR identification, UMI-based error correction and CDR3 extraction. TCRs above a frequency of 2 per 1,000, corresponding to the top 1% of the tumor frequency distribution, were defined as expanded. Renyi diversity was calculated using the R vegan package after each repertoire was subsampled 100 times to 5,000 TCRs. CDR3 similarity networks were constructed using string-kernel similarity of amino acid triplets, with links drawn between CDR3s whose pairwise similarity was above 0.82. TCRdb itself trimmed the public reads at Q25 with fastp, ran MiXCR and retained productive beta chains. Each CDR3 protein appears once, grouped with its most common genes and DNA. TCRdb assigned the V and J calls; the authors' analysis was not used. This sample has some 120,000 distinct CDR3 sequences in its table, and more than 9% of those were observed once. The biggest ten clones account for around a sixth of the sample.

According to the study, the label for this sample's time point signals: blood at routine non-recurrence follow-up after resection. Without any cell sorting, TCR sequencing was performed on whole RNA extracted either from tumor and nontumor lung tissue or from cryopreserved PBMC samples. Only patients for whom sufficient RNA was available from at least two tumor regions were selected for TCR sequencing. This clonotype was sampled from a male donor with early-stage non-small cell lung cancer. Source: PBMCs, taken at follow-up. The rearrangement combines TRBV9 with TRBJ2-5; no D gene can be assigned with confidence. The CDR3 reads as follows: CASSVAPGMVETQYF. The DNA is TGTGCCAGCAGCGTAGCCCCAGGAATGGTAGAGACCCAGTACTTC.